The rows below give T cell receptor beta chains drawn from one sample of a study of OX40 agonist ivuxolimab in advanced cancers. Clones were read by immunoSEQ multiplex PCR, and TCRdb kept only the in-frame ones, dropping some. The data hold tens of thousands of clones, with approximately 78% observed a single time. Sample: CD4+ or CD8+ T cells sorted from blood, taken in a trial of the OX40 agonist ivuxolimab. These receptors were collected from an adult with an advanced solid tumor such as melanoma, head and neck, liver or kidney cancer. CDR3s include the opening cysteine and the closing phenylalanine or tryptophan. D genes are given only for firm matches. Expanded clones are given a class, and other clones once, few, many or no size at all.

-	TRBJ2-5	TRBV29-1	-	TGCAGCGTTCGACTTCAAGAGACCCAGTACTTC	CSVRLQETQYF
-	TRBJ2-2	TRBV19	TRBD2	TGTGCCAGTAGGACTAGCGGGAACACCGGGGAGCTGTTTTTT	CASRTSGNTGELFF
-	TRBJ2-3	TRBV19	TRBD1	TGTGCCAGTAGTATATTAGGGACAGGCACAGATACGCAGTATTTT	CASSILGTGTDTQYF
-	TRBJ2-5	TRBV25-1	TRBD1	TGTGCCAGCAGTGCCTACCCCGACAGGGGGCAAGAGACCCAGTACTTC	CASSAYPDRGQETQYF
few	TRBJ2-7	TRBV12-2	-	TGTGCAAGTCGCTTAGGGTACAGTCTCTTGGCGTGGGAGCAGTACTTC	CASRLGYSLLAWEQYF
-	TRBJ1-1	TRBV29-1	TRBD1	TGCAGCGCAAAACCGGGACAGAGACTGAACACTGAAGCTTTCTTT	CSAKPGQRLNTEAFF
-	TRBJ1-5	TRBV6-1	TRBD1	TGTGCCAGCCCGGGACAGCTCAATCAGCCCCAGCATTTT	CASPGQLNQPQHF
-	TRBJ2-5	TRBV7-6	TRBD1	TGTGCCAGCAGCGCCGGGACAGGGCTAGTTGAGCAGTACTTC	CASSAGTGLVEQYF
-	TRBJ2-3	TRBV5-1	TRBD2	TGCGCCAGCAGCTTGATGTCTAGCGGAAGCACAGATACGCAGTATTTT	CASSLMSSGSTDTQYF
-	TRBJ2-2	TRBV28	-	TGTGCCAGCAGTCCCTCCCAGACAGGCGACCTGAACACCGGGGAGCTGTTTTTT	CASSPSQTGDLNTGELFF
-	TRBJ1-3	TRBV5-1	-	TGCGCCAGCCAGGACGAAGGAAACACCATATATTTT	CASQDEGNTIYF
once	TRBJ1-1	TRBV19	-	TGTGCCAGTATCCCGGTTCACGGCACTGAAGCTTTCTTT	CASIPVHGTEAFF
-	TRBJ1-4	TRBV5-1	TRBD1	TGCGCCAGCAGCCCCGGGACAGCGGACGAAAAACTGTTTTTT	CASSPGTADEKLFF
few	TRBJ2-3	TRBV28	TRBD2	TGTGCCAGCAGTCTAGCGGGGGGGGGCACAGATACGCAGTATTTT	CASSLAGGGTDTQYF
-	TRBJ1-1	TRBV28	-	TGTGCCAGCAGTCCATACAGGAGTATGAACACTGAAGCTTTCTTT	CASSPYRSMNTEAFF
-	TRBJ1-3	TRBV18	-	TGTGCCAGCACCGACGGACAGACGGGAAACACCATATATTTT	CASTDGQTGNTIYF